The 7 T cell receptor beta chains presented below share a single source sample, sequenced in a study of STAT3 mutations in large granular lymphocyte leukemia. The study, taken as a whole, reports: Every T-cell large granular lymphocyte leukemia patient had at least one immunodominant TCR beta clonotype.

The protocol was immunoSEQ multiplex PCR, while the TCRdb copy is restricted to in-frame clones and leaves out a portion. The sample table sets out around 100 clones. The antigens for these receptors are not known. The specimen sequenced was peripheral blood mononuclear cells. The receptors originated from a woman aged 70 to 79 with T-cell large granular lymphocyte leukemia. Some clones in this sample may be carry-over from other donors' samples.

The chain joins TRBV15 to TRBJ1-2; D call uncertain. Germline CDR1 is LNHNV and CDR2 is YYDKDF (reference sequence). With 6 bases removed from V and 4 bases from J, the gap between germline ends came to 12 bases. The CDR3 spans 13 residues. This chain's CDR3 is CATSSVDAYGYTF. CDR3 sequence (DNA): TGTGCCACCAGTTCGGTGGACGCCTATGGCTACACCTTC.

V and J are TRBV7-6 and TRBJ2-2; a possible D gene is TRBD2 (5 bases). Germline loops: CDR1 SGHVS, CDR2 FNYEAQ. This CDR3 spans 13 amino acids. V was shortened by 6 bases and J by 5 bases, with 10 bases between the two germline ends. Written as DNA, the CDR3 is TGTGCCAGCAGACCCTCGGGGACCGGGGAGCTGTTTTTT. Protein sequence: CASRPSGTGELFF.

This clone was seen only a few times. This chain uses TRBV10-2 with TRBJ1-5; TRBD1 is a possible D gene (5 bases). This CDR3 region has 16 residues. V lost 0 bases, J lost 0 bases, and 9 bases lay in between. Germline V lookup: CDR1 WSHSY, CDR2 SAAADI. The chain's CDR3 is CASSESPGNSNQPQHF. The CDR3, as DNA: TGCGCCAGCAGTGAGTCGCCAGGGAATAGCAATCAGCCCCAGCATTTT.

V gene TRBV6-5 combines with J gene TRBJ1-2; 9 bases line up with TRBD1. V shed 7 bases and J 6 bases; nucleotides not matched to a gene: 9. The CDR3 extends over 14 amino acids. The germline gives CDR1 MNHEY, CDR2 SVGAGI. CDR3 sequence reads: CASNRQGGKNGYTF. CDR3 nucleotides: TGTGCCAGCAACAGACAGGGGGGTAAAAATGGCTACACCTTC.

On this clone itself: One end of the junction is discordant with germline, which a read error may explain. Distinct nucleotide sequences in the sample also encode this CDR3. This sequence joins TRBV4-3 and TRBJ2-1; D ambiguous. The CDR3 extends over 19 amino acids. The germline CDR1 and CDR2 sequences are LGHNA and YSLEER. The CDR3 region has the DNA TGCGCCAGCAGCCAATTGCCCTGGCTGATGCTGAGCTCCTATAATGAGCAGTTCTTC. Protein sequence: CASSQLPWLMLSSYNEQFF.

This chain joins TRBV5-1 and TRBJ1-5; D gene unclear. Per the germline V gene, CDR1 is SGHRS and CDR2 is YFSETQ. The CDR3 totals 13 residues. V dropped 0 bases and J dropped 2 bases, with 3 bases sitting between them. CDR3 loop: CASSLDGNQPQHF. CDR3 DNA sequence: TGCGCCAGCAGCTTGGATGGCAATCAGCCCCAGCATTTT.

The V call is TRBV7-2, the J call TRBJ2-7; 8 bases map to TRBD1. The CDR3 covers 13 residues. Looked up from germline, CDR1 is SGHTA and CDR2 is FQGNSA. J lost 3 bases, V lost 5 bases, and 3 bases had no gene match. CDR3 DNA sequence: TGTGCCAGCAGCCGACAGGGGATCTACGAGCAGTACTTC. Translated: CASSRQGIYEQYF.